The rows below give T cell receptor beta chains drawn from one sample of a study of tumor-infiltrating lymphocytes in primary liver carcinoma. MiXCR was run by TCRdb on the multiplex PCR reads, yielding one entry per CDR3 protein. The sample contains 300,000 to 350,000 distinct CDR3 sequences, less than 70% of which appear only once. Sequencing was performed on peripheral blood. These receptors all come from a man in his forties or fifties with primary liver carcinoma and hepatitis B virus infection. The CDR3 runs from the conserved cysteine through the conserved F or W. The D gene is left open where the match is weak. Clone size is given for some rows only: seen once, a few or many times, or a class if the clone is expanded.

J gene | V gene | clone size | D gene | CDR3 protein | CDR3 DNA
TRBJ2-1 | TRBV11-2 | - | - | CASNYRSGGQFF | TGTGCCAGCAACTACAGGAGTGGTGGGCAGTTCTTC
TRBJ1-6 | TRBV11-2 | - | - | CASSLIDREGPPLHF | TGTGCCAGCAGCTTAATTGATAGGGAAGGGCCACCCCTCCACTTT
TRBJ1-1 | TRBV11-2 | - | - | CGSSLGRTFAVFF | TGTGGCAGCAGCTTAGGACGGACGTTTGCGGTTTTCTTT
TRBJ2-3 | TRBV12-1 | - | - | CANSSGLAGSSYPLPDTQYF | TGTGCCAACAGCTCCGGACTAGCGGGATCCTCTTATCCGCTCCCAGATACGCAGTATTTT
TRBJ2-5 | TRBV6-5 | - | - | CASSCSWDVQETQYF | TGTGCCAGCAGTTGCAGCTGGGATGTACAAGAGACCCAGTACTTC
TRBJ1-1 | TRBV6-6 | many | - | CASRYDRSHTEAFF | TGTGCCAGCAGGTACGACAGGTCACACACTGAAGCTTTCTTT
TRBJ2-5 | TRBV6-5 | few | - | CASSYGHLETQYF | TGTGCCAGCAGTTACGGACACCTAGAGACCCAGTACTTC
TRBJ2-2 | TRBV11-3 | - | TRBD2 | CATSSAGVTGELFF | TGTGCCACCAGCTCGGCGGGAGTGACCGGGGAGCTGTTTTTT
TRBJ2-2 | TRBV11-2 | - | TRBD2 | CAGTPTSGLADTGELFF | TGTGCCGGCACCCCAACGTCGGGACTAGCTGACACCGGGGAGCTGTTTTTT
TRBJ2-3 | TRBV6-1 | - | - | CGSCADSRRRDTQYF | TGTGGCAGCTGTGCGGACAGCCGCCGAAGAGATACGCAGTATTTT
TRBJ2-3 | TRBV5-6 | - | TRBD2 | CASSLNLVGGLWPDTQYF | TGTGCCAGCAGCTTGAACCTAGTGGGAGGGCTTTGGCCAGATACGCAGTATTTT
TRBJ2-5 | TRBV6-2/TRBV6-3 | many | - | CASSYQPTGDQETQYF | TGTGCCAGCAGTTACCAACCGACGGGAGACCAAGAGACCCAGTACTTC
TRBJ1-1 | TRBV10-2 | - | - | CASSELPGTEAFF | TGCGCCAGCAGTGAGTTACCCGGGACTGAAGCTTTCTTT
TRBJ2-4 | TRBV6-2/TRBV6-3 | - | - | CASSLSGVAKIIQYF | TGTGCCAGCAGCCTCAGCGGAGTGGCAAAAATCATTCAGTACTTC
TRBJ1-5 | TRBV6-5 | - | - | CASSFTAVQPQHF | TGTGCCAGCAGTTTTACAGCGGTGCAGCCCCAGCATTTT
TRBJ2-1 | TRBV12-3/TRBV12-4 | many | TRBD2 | CASSRGVAGVGRNEQFF | TGTGCCAGCAGTCGCGGGGTAGCGGGAGTCGGGCGCAATGAGCAGTTCTTC
TRBJ2-1 | TRBV10-1 | - | - | CASSDMGSSYNEQFF | TGCGCCAGCAGTGATATGGGTTCCTCCTACAATGAGCAGTTCTTC
TRBJ2-3 | TRBV20-1 | - | TRBD2 | CNARGTSGLDTQYF | TGCAATGCTAGAGGGACTAGCGGACTAGATACGCAGTATTTT
TRBJ1-6 | TRBV6-6 | - | - | CPSSYSTCNDSPLHF | TGTCCCAGCAGTTACTCCACATGTAACGATTCACCCCTCCACTTT
TRBJ2-1 | TRBV12-3/TRBV12-4 | few | TRBD1 | CASSLDRRGNEQFF | TGTGCCAGCAGTTTGGACAGGCGAGGGAATGAGCAGTTCTTC
TRBJ2-1 | TRBV5-6 | - | - | CASSLGFEQFF | TGTGCCAGCAGCTTGGGATTTGAGCAGTTCTTC
TRBJ2-1 | TRBV4-1 | - | - | CAGSRDGLSQNEQFF | TGCGCCGGCAGCCGAGATGGGCTATCACAAAATGAGCAGTTCTTC